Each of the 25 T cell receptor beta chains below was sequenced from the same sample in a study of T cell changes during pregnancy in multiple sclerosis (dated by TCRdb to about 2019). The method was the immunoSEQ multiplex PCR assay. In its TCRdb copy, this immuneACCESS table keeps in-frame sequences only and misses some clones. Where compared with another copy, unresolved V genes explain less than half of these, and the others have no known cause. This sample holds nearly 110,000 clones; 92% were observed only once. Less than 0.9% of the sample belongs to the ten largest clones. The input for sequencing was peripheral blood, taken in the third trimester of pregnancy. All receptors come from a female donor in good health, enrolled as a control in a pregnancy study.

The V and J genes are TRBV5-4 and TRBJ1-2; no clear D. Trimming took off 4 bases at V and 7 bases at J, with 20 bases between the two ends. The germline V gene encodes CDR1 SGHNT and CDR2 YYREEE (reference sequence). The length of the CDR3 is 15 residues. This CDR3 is CASSPVNPESGGYTF. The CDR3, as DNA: TGTGCCAGCAGCCCGGTCAATCCCGAGTCGGGTGGCTACACCTTC.

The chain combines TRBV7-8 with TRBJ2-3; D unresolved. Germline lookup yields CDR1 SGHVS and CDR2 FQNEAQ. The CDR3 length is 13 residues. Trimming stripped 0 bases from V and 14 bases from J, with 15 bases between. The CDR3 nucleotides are TGTGCCAGCAGCTTAGCTTCGAACCCCCCAGGGTATTTT. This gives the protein CASSLASNPPGYF.

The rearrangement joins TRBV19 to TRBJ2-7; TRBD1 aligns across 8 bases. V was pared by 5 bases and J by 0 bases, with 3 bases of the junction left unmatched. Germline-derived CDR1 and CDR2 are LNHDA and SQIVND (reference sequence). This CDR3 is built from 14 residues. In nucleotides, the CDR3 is TGTGCCAGTAGTGGCGGGACAGGCTCCTACGAGCAGTACTTC. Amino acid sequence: CASSGGTGSYEQYF.

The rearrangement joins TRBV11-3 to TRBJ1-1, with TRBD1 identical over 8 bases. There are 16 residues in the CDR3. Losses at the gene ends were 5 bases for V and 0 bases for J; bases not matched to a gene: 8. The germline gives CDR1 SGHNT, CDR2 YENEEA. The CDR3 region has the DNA TGTGCCAGCAGCCCCCGGACAGGGATCGTGAACACTGAAGCTTTCTTT. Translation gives CASSPRTGIVNTEAFF.

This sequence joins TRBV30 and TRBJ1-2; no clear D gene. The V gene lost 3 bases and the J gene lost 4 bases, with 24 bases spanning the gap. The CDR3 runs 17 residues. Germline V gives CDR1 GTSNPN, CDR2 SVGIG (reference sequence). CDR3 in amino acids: CAWSLRPTAGYSYGYTF. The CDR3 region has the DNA TGTGCCTGGAGCCTCAGGCCGACGGCGGGGTATAGCTATGGCTACACCTTC.

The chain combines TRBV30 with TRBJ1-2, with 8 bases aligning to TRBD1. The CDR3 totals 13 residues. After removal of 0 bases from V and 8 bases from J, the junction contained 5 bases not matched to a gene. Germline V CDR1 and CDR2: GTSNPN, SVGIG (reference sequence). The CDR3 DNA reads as TGTGCCTGGAGTGTATCAGGGGGCTACGGCTACACCTTC. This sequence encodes CAWSVSGGYGYTF.

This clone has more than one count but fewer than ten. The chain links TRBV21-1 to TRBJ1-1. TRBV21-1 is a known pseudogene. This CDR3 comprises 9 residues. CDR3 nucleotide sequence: TGTGCCAGCAGCACTCAAGCTTTCTTT. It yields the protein CASSTQAFF.

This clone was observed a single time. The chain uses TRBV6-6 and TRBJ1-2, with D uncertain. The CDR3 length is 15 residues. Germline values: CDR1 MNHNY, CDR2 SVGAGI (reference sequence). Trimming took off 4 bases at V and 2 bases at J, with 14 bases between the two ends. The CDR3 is CASSSRRTTNYGYTF. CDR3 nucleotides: TGTGCCAGCAGTTCAAGGAGAACAACGAACTATGGCTACACCTTC.

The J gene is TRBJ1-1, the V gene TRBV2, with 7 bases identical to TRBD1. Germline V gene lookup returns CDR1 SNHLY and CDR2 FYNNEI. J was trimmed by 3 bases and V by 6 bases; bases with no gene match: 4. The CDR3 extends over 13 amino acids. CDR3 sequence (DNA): TGTGCCAGCAGCTTAGACAGGGACACTGAAGCTTTCTTT. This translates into CASSLDRDTEAFF.

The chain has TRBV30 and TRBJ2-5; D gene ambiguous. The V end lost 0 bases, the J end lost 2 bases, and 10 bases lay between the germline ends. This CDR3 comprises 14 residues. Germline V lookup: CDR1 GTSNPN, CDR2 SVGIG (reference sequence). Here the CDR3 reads CAWSVMSVQETQYF. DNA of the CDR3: TGTGCCTGGAGTGTAATGTCCGTACAAGAGACCCAGTACTTC.

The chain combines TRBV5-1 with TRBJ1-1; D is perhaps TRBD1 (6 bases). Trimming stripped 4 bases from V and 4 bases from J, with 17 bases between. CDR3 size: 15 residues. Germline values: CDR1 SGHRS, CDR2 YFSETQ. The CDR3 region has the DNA TGCGCCAGCAGCCTGGGCAGGGGACAACTCACTGAAGCTTTCTTT. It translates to CASSLGRGQLTEAFF.

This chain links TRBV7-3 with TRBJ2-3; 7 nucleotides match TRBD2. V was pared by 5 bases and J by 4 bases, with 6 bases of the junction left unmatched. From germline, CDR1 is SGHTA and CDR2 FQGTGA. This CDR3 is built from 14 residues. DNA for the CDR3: TGTGCCAGCAGCCGAGGCGGGGGTCCAGATACGCAGTATTTT. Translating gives CASSRGGGPDTQYF.

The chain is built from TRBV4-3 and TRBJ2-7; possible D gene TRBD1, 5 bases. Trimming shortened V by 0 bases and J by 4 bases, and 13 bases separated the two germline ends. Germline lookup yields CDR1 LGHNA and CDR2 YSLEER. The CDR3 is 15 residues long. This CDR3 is CASSQDWGRVYEQYF. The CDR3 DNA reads TGCGCCAGCAGCCAAGATTGGGGCAGGGTTTACGAGCAGTACTTC.

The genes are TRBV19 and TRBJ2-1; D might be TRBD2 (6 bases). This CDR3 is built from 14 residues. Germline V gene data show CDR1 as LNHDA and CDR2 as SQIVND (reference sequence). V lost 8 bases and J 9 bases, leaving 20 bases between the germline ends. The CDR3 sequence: CASRPSTSPSEQFF. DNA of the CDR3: TGTGCCAGTCGCCCCTCGACTAGTCCCAGTGAGCAGTTCTTC. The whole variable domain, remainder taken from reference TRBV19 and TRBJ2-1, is DGGITQSPKYLFRKEGQNVTLSCEQNLNHDAMYWYRQDPGQGLRLIYYSQIVNDFQKGDIAEGYSVSREKKESFPLTVTSAQKNPTAFYLCASRPSTSPSEQFFGPGTRLTVL.

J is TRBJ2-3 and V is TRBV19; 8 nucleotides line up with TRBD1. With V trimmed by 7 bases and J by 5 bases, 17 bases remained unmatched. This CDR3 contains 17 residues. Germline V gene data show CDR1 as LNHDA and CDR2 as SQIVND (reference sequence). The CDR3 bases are TGTGCCAGTAATTCCCCTAGCCGAGGACAGGGAAGAGATACGCAGTATTTT. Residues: CASNSPSRGQGRDTQYF.

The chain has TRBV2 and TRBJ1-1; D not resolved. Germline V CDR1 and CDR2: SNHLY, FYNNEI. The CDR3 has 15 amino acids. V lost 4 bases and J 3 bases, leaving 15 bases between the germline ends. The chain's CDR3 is CASSGSRGLDTEAFF. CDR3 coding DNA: TGTGCCAGCAGTGGGAGTCGGGGATTGGACACTGAAGCTTTCTTT.

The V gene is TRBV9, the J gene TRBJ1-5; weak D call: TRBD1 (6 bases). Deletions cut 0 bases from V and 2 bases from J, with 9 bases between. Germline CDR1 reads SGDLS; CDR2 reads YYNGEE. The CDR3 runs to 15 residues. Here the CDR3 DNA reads TGTGCCAGCAGCGTAGGGAACAGGGGCAATCAGCCCCAGCATTTT. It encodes CASSVGNRGNQPQHF.

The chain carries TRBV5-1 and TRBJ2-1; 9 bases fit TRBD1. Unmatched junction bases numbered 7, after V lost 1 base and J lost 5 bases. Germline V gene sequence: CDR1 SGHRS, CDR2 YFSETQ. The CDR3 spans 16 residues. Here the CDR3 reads CASSLPGTGLNNEQFF. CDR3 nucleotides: TGCGCCAGCAGCTTGCCCGGGACAGGGCTAAACAATGAGCAGTTCTTC.

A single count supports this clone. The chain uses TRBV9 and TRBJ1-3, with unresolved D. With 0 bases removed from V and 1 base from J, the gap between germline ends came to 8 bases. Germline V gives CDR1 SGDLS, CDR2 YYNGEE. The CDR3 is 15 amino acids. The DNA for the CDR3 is TGTGCCAGCAGCGTAGCTACGGGATCTGGAAACACCATATATTTT. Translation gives CASSVATGSGNTIYF.

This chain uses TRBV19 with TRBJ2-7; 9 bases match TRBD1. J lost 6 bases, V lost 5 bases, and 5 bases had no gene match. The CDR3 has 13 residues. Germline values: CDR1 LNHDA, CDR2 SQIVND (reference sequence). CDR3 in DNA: TGTGCCAGTAGTCTGGGACAGGGAGCCGAGCAGTACTTC. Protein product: CASSLGQGAEQYF.

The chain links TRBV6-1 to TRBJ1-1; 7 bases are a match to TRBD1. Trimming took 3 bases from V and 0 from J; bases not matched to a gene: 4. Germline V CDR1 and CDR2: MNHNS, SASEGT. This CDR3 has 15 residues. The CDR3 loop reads CASSDRQGMNTEAFF. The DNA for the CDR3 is TGTGCCAGCAGTGACCGACAGGGAATGAACACTGAAGCTTTCTTT.

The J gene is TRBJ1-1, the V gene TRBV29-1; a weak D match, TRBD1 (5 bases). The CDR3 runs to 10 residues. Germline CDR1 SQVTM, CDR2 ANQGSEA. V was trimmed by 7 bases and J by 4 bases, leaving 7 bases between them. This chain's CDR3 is CSGGVTEAFF. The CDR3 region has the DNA TGCAGCGGGGGGGTCACTGAAGCTTTCTTT.

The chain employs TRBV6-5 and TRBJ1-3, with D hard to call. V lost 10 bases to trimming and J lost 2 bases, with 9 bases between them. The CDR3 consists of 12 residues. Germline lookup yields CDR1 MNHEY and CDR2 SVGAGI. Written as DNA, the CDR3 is TGTGCCACCCAAGCTGCTGGAAACACCATATATTTT. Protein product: CATQAAGNTIYF.

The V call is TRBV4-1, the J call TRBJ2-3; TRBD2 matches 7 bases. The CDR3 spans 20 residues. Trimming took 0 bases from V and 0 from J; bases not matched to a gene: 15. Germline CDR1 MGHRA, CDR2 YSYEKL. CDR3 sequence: CASSQEGGGRGSLSTDTQYF. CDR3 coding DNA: TGCGCCAGCAGCCAAGAGGGTGGAGGGCGGGGGAGCCTTAGCACAGATACGCAGTATTTT.

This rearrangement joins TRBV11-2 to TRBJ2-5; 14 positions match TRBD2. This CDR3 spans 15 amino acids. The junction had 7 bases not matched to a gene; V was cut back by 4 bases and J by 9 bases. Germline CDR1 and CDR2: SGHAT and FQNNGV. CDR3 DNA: TGTGCCAGCAGCTCGACTAGCGGGGGGGCGTTGGCCCAGTACTTC. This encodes CASSSTSGGALAQYF.